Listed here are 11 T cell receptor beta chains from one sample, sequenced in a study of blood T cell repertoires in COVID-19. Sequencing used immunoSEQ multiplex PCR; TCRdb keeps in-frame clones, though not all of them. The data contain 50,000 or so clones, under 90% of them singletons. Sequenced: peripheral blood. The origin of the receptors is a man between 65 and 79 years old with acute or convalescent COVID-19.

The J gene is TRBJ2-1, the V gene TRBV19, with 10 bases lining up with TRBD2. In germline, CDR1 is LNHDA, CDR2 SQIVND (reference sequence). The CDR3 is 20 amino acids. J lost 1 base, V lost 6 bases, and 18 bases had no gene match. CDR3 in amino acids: CASRTRPGTSVIASYNEQFF. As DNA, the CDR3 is TGTGCCAGTAGGACCCGTCCCGGGACTAGCGTTATCGCTTCCTACAATGAGCAGTTCTTC.

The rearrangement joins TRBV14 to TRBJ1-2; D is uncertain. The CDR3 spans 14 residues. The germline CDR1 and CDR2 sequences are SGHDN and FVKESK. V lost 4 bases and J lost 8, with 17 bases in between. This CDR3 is CASSLDSNYVGYTF. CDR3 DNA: TGTGCCAGCAGCCTGGATAGTAACTATGTAGGCTACACCTTC.

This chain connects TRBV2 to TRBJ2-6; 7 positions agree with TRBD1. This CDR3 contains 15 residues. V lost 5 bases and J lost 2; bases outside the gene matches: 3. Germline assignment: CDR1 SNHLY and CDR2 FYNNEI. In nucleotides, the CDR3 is TGTGCCAGCAGTCCCGACAGGGCTGGGGCCAACGTCCTGACTTTC. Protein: CASSPDRAGANVLTF.

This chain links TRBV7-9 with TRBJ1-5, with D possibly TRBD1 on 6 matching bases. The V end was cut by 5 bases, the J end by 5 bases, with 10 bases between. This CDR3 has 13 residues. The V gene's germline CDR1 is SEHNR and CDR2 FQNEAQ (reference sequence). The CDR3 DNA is TGTGCCAGCAGCCCACAGGGCGATCAGCCCCAGCATTTT. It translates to CASSPQGDQPQHF.

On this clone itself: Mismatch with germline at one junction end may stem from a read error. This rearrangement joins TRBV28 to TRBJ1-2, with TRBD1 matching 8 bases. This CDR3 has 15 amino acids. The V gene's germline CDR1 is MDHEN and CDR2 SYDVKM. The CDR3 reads CASSSLTGVNYGCTF. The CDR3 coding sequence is TGTGCCAGCAGTTCCTTGACAGGGGTGAACTATGGCTGCACCTTC.

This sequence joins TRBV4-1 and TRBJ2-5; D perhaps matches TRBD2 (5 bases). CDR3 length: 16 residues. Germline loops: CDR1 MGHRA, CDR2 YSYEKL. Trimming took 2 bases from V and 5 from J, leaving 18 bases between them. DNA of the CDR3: TGCGCCAGCAGCCAACCCCCGGGAAGCTTAGAGGAGACCCAGTACTTC. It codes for CASSQPPGSLEETQYF.

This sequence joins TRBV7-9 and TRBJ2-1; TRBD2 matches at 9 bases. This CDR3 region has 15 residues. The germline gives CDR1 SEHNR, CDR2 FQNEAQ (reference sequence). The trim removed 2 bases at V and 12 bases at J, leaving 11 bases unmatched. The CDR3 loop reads CASSLKAGGGAGQFF. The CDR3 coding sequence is TGTGCCAGCAGCTTAAAAGCCGGCGGGGGGGCAGGGCAGTTCTTC.

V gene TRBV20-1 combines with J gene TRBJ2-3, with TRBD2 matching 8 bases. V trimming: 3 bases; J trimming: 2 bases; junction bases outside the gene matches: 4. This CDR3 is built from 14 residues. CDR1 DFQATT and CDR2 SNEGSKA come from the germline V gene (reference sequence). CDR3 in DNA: TGCAGTGCTAGTACTAGCGGAAACACAGATACGCAGTATTTT. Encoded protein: CSASTSGNTDTQYF.

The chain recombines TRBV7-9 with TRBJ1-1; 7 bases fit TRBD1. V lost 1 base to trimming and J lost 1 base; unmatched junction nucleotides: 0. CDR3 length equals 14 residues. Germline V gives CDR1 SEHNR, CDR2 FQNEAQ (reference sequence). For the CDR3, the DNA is TGTGCCAGCAGCTTAGGGACAGGGAACACTGAAGCTTTCTTT. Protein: CASSLGTGNTEAFF.

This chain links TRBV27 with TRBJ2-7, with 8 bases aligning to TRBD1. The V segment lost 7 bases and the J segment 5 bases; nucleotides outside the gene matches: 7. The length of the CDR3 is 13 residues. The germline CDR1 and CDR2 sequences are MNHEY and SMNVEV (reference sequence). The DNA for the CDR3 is TGTGCCAGCATCGGCAGGGGGCAGCACGAGCAGTACTTC. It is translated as CASIGRGQHEQYF.

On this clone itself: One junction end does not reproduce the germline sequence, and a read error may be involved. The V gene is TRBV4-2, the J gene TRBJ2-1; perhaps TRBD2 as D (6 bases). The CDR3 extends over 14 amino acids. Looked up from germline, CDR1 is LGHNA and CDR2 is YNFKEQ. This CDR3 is CASSQDVTRYEQFF. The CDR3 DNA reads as TGTGCCAGCAGTCAAGATGTGACTAGGTATGAGCAGTTCTTC.